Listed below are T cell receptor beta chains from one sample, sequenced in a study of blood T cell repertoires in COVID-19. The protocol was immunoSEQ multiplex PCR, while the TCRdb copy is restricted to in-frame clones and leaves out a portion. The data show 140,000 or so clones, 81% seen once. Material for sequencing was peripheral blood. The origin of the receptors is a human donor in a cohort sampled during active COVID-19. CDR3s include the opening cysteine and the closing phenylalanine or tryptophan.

CDR3 protein: CASSPGLSSFEGRRQQYF
V gene: TRBV28
J gene: TRBJ2-7

CDR3 protein: CARSPFPGDSSYEQYF
V gene: TRBV5-3
J gene: TRBJ2-7

CDR3 protein: CASPIVRQENYEQYF
V gene: TRBV27
J gene: TRBJ2-7

CDR3 protein: CASSEGLNIEAFF
V gene: TRBV7-2
J gene: TRBJ1-1

CDR3 protein: CASSTATSGRTYEQYF
V gene: TRBV27
J gene: TRBJ2-7

CDR3 protein: CSVRGAGGNTIYF
V gene: TRBV29-1
J gene: TRBJ1-3

CDR3 protein: CASSALGLMSTEAFF
V gene: TRBV7-9
J gene: TRBJ1-1

CDR3 protein: CASSLYTPGVREQYF
V gene: TRBV28
J gene: TRBJ2-7

CDR3 protein: CASRPWTGTYEQYF
V gene: TRBV6-6
J gene: TRBJ2-7

CDR3 protein: CASSVMRAQETQYF
V gene: TRBV2
J gene: TRBJ2-5

CDR3 protein: CASSTRTGGSDTQYF
V gene: TRBV7-3
J gene: TRBJ2-3

CDR3 protein: CASSLALAGVYEQYF
V gene: TRBV5-1
J gene: TRBJ2-7

CDR3 protein: CASRPGQETQYF
V gene: TRBV28
J gene: TRBJ2-5

CDR3 protein: CASSSPSGREGETQYF
V gene: TRBV6-5
J gene: TRBJ2-5

CDR3 protein: CASSPGQGSVQPQHF
V gene: TRBV18
J gene: TRBJ1-5

CDR3 protein: CASSRRGQGDQPQHF
V gene: TRBV28
J gene: TRBJ1-5

CDR3 protein: CASSEGLESSYEQYF
V gene: TRBV19
J gene: TRBJ2-7

CDR3 protein: CASTKSGRFTGELFF
V gene: TRBV19
J gene: TRBJ2-2